The 13 T cell receptor beta chains below were found in one sample sequenced in a study of neoadjuvant anti-PD-1 for oral cavity cancer. Sequenced by immunoSEQ multiplex PCR; TCRdb stores in-frame clones only, minus some. The sample records roughly 60,000 clones, roughly three quarters being singletons. Source: PBMCs, taken before nivolumab (anti-PD-1) treatment. The receptor set was obtained from a person aged 35-79 years with oral cavity squamous cell carcinoma.

The V and J genes are TRBV13 and TRBJ1-3, with 10 bases that match TRBD1. Trimming at V came to 6 bases and at J to 3 bases, leaving 8 bases not matched to a gene. The CDR3 is 16 amino acids. Germline V lookup: CDR1 PRHDT, CDR2 FYEKMQ (reference sequence). CDR3 in DNA: TGTGCCAGCAGGTCTAGACAGGGGGCTATTGGAAACACCATATATTTT. Translation: CASRSRQGAIGNTIYF.

By proportion, this clone is medium-sized. V is TRBV28 and J is TRBJ2-1, with D uncertain. The germline V gene encodes CDR1 MDHEN and CDR2 SYDVKM. The CDR3 runs 10 residues. Deletions cut 4 bases from V and 9 bases from J, with 4 bases between. The CDR3 here is CASSYGEQFF. The CDR3 bases are TGTGCCAGCAGTTACGGTGAGCAGTTCTTC.

This clone was picked up one time. CDR3 residues: CASSLGRMGNTGELFF. The CDR3 coding sequence is TGTGCCAGCAGCTTGGGGAGGATGGGGAACACCGGGGAGCTGTTTTTT. The genes are TRBV5-4 and TRBJ2-2, with D possibly matching TRBD2 (5 bases). Trimming left V 0 bases short and J 1 base short, with 10 bases between. Germline CDR1 is SGHNT and CDR2 is YYREEE (reference sequence). CDR3 length: 16 residues.

The table lists this clone with a count of one. J is TRBJ1-6 and V is TRBV5-1; 9 positions match TRBD1. CDR3 size: 16 residues. Germline loops: CDR1 SGHRS, CDR2 YFSETQ. The V and J ends lost 3 bases and 5 bases, in that order; junction bases with no gene match: 6. CDR3 in amino acids: CASSWTGELNNSPLHF. The CDR3 bases are TGCGCCAGCAGCTGGACAGGGGAATTGAATAATTCACCCCTCCACTTT.

This clone was seen only a few times. Written as DNA, the CDR3 is TGTGCCAGCAGCCCAAACAGGATTCCTAACTATGGCTACACCTTC. Its protein is CASSPNRIPNYGYTF. This sequence joins TRBV5-4 and TRBJ1-2; the D gene is possibly TRBD1 (5 bases). Germline CDR1 reads SGHNT; CDR2 reads YYREEE (reference sequence). V was pared by 4 bases and J by 0 bases, with 13 bases between. The CDR3 covers 15 residues.

Only one count was recorded for this clone. In nucleotides, the CDR3 is TGCAGTGCTACTCCTGGGACAGGTCTGTTTTTT. Translation gives CSATPGTGLFF. The V gene is TRBV20-1, the J gene TRBJ1-4; TRBD1 agrees at 8 bases. The length of the CDR3 is 11 residues. Germline V CDR1 and CDR2: DFQATT, SNEGSKA (reference sequence). With V trimmed by 4 bases and J by 14 bases, 6 bases remained unmatched.

The gene calls are TRBV25-1 and TRBJ2-2, with D perhaps being TRBD1 or TRBD2 (6 bases each). Trimming stripped 6 bases from V and 4 bases from J, with 15 bases between. The CDR3 contains 15 residues. CDR1 MGHDK and CDR2 SYGVNS come from the germline V gene. This CDR3 reads CASRRDTPSTGELFF. Here the CDR3 DNA reads TGTGCCAGCAGGCGGGACACCCCGAGCACCGGGGAGCTGTTTTTT.

V is TRBV19 and J is TRBJ2-1, with D possibly TRBD2 on 10 matching bases. The germline V gene has CDR1 LNHDA and CDR2 SQIVND (reference sequence). The CDR3 runs 17 residues. Trimming took off 4 bases at V and 12 bases at J, with 28 bases between the two ends. The DNA of the CDR3 is TGTGCCAGTAGTAGGACAGGGGCGTCTAGCGGGGGAGATTGGCAGTTCTTC. Protein product: CASSRTGASSGGDWQFF.

The genes are TRBV5-1 and TRBJ1-5; 7 nucleotides match TRBD1. Trimming took 8 bases from V and 2 from J; bases not matched to a gene: 1. CDR1 and CDR2 from the germline V gene are SGHRS and YFSETQ. The CDR3 contains 12 residues. DNA for the CDR3: TGCGCCAGACAGGGGTGCAATCAGCCCCAGCATTTT. This gives the protein CARQGCNQPQHF.

The CDR3 region has the DNA TGTGCCAGCAGTTACGACAGGGGGCTACATGGCTACACCTTC. It is translated as CASSYDRGLHGYTF. The chain has TRBV6-6 and TRBJ1-2, with TRBD1 matching over 10 bases. J gave up 6 bases and V 2 bases, and 3 bases lay outside the gene matches. Germline V gene sequence: CDR1 MNHNY, CDR2 SVGAGI (reference sequence). The CDR3 loop spans 14 amino acids.

This chain links TRBV5-1 with TRBJ2-3; 10 bases agree with TRBD1. The CDR3 runs 14 residues. V gave up 7 bases and J gave up 5 bases; unmatched junction bases: 7. CDR1 is SGHRS, CDR2 YFSETQ, per germline. In DNA form, the CDR3 reads TGCGCCAGCCGACAGGGGGCAGAAGGAGATACGCAGTATTTT. Protein sequence: CASRQGAEGDTQYF. The variable domain in full, completed from reference TRBV5-1 and TRBJ2-3, reads KAGVTQTPRYLIKTRGQQVTLSCSPISGHRSVSWYQQTPGQGLQFLFEYFSETQRNKGNFPGRFSGRQFSNSRSEMNVSTLELGDSALYLCASRQGAEGDTQYFGPGTRLTVL.

This clone was counted between two and nine times. The chain couples TRBV30 to TRBJ1-1, with TRBD1 identical over 7 bases. V shed 5 bases and J 7 bases; nucleotides not matched to a gene: 7. There are 12 residues in the CDR3. CDR1 and CDR2 from the germline V gene are GTSNPN and SVGIG (reference sequence). The CDR3 here is CAWVGQVGEAFF. CDR3 sequence (DNA): TGTGCCTGGGTTGGACAGGTCGGTGAAGCTTTCTTT.

As for this clone: Additional DNA sequences in this sample encode the identical CDR3. V usage is TRBV6-5 and J usage is TRBJ1-1; 7 bases fit TRBD1. Germline assignment: CDR1 MNHEY and CDR2 SVGAGI. CDR3 length equals 13 residues. V dropped 6 bases and J dropped 1; count of bases not matched to a gene: 2. As DNA, the CDR3 is TGTGCCAGCAGGAACAGGGGGAACACTGAAGCTTTCTTT. It translates to CASRNRGNTEAFF.